This T cell receptor (beta chain) was sequenced for a study of OX40 agonist ivuxolimab in advanced cancers. The protocol was immunoSEQ multiplex PCR, while the TCRdb copy is restricted to in-frame clones and leaves out a portion. The profile shows around 8,000 clones, around 85% of them singletons. The source material was CD4+ or CD8+ T cells sorted from blood, sampled in a trial of the OX40 agonist ivuxolimab. The receptor was derived from an adult with an advanced solid tumor such as melanoma, head and neck, liver or kidney cancer.

CDR3 loop: CASRASGPYGYTF. CDR3 DNA sequence: TGTGCCAGCAGAGCCTCGGGGCCGTATGGCTACACCTTC. The chain combines TRBV6-1 with TRBJ1-2; tentatively, D is TRBD1 (5 bases). V gave up 6 bases and J gave up 5 bases, with 13 bases separating them. The CDR3 is 13 amino acids. CDR1 is MNHNS, CDR2 SASEGT, per germline.